The sequence of this T cell receptor beta chain was determined in a study of cytomegalovirus exposure and HLA in healthy donors. General study points: According to a later analysis, TCR clusters from the first cohort tended to co-occur in the 120 or so validation repertoires.

This CDR3 contains 15 residues. Germline V lookup: CDR1 MNHEY, CDR2 SVGAGI. After removal of 5 bases from V and 2 bases from J, the junction contained 9 bases not matched to a gene. Details on this clone: Its antigen is unidentified.

Sequencing used immunoSEQ multiplex PCR; TCRdb keeps in-frame clones, though not all of them. The sample has tens of thousands of clones, roughly 94% seen once. The sample taken for sequencing was PBMCs. The TCR was taken from a man aged 18 to 30 in good health and CMV-seropositive. The chain uses TRBV6-5 and TRBJ2-7; TRBD1 agrees at 7 bases. This CDR3 is CASSRLRDSTYEQYF. CDR3 in DNA: TGTGCCAGCAGTCGCCTCCGGGACAGCACCTACGAGCAGTACTTC.